This T cell receptor beta chain was identified during a study of kidney transplant recipient with SARS-CoV-2 infection. This clonotype was counted at least ten times. TCRdb re-derived calls from the reads in MiXCR, one entry per CDR3 protein. The sample contains about 250,000 distinct CDR3 sequences, more than 25% of which appear only once. The receptor comes from a male patient aged 30 to 40 who had COVID-19 and was a kidney transplant recipient. The graft donor may have contributed some T cells. The source material was a blood sample, sampled at baseline and on roughly day 120 from a kidney transplant recipient.

CDR3 sequence reads: CASSGGRATTEAFF. DNA of the CDR3: TGTGCCAGCAGTGGCGGGAGAGCAACCACTGAAGCTTTCTTT. The chain links TRBV2 to TRBJ1-1; D unclear. This CDR3 has 14 residues. Looked up from germline, CDR1 is SNHLY and CDR2 is FYNNEI. Trimming shortened V by 4 bases and J by 4 bases, and 13 bases separated the two germline ends. The entire variable domain, with the rest obtained from reference TRBV2 and TRBJ1-1, is as follows: EPEVTQTPSHQVTQMGQEVILRCVPISNHLYFYWYRQILGQKVEFLVSFYNNEISEKSEIFDDQFSVERPDGSNFTLKIRSTKLEDSAMYFCASSGGRATTEAFFGQGTRLTVV.